These 16 T cell receptor beta chains were sequenced from one sample in a study of shared clonotypes between healthy human individuals. Profiled with immunoSEQ multiplex PCR; TCRdb holds only in-frame clones, not every one. The data hold about 1.5 million clones, with 95% to 99% observed a single time. Sequencing input: naive CD4+ T cells sorted from blood. Documented subset: CD45RA+ positively selected. All receptors derive from a young man in good health.

Note on this clone: Other nucleotide sequences in the sample specify the same CDR3. The chain is built from TRBV18 and TRBJ2-7; D unresolved. This CDR3 has 13 amino acids. Germline lookup yields CDR1 KGHSH and CDR2 LQKENI. V was shortened by 3 bases and J by 0 bases, with 6 bases between the two germline ends. The CDR3 bases are TGTGCCAGCTCACCTTCGAGCTCCTACGAGCAGTACTTC. Amino acids: CASSPSSSYEQYF.

J is TRBJ1-1 and V is TRBV5-5; D call uncertain. Trimming took 5 bases from V and 0 from J, leaving 11 bases between them. Germline V CDR1 and CDR2: SGHKS, YYEKEE (reference sequence). This CDR3 region has 14 residues. In DNA form, the CDR3 reads TGTGCCAGCAGTTTAAGGCAAGTGAACACTGAAGCTTTCTTT. Translating it yields CASSLRQVNTEAFF.

The chain joins TRBV9 to TRBJ2-7; 7 positions agree with TRBD1. This CDR3 comprises 15 residues. The V segment lost 0 bases and the J segment 3 bases; nucleotides outside the gene matches: 6. Germline assignment: CDR1 SGDLS and CDR2 YYNGEE. DNA of the CDR3: TGTGCCAGCAGCGTAGGACAGGGCAGGTTCTACGAGCAGTACTTC. It specifies CASSVGQGRFYEQYF.

V is TRBV14 and J is TRBJ2-1, with 12 positions matching TRBD2. The germline V gene encodes CDR1 SGHDN and CDR2 FVKESK. The CDR3 spans 17 residues. V lost 4 bases and J lost 7; bases outside the gene matches: 11. CDR3 bases: TGTGCCAGCAGCCGCGGATTTAGACTAGCGGGAGTGAATGAGCAGTTCTTC. Translation gives CASSRGFRLAGVNEQFF.

This clone has more than one count but fewer than ten. The V and J genes are TRBV9 and TRBJ1-1; no clear D. V was shortened by 0 bases and J by 10 bases, with 10 bases between the two germline ends. Per germline, CDR1 SGDLS and CDR2 YYNGEE. The CDR3 is 12 residues long. The CDR3 sequence: CASSVVQGGAFF. The CDR3, as DNA: TGTGCCAGCAGCGTAGTGCAAGGTGGAGCTTTCTTT.

This clone came up once. The chain combines TRBV15 with TRBJ1-5, with D uncertain. There are 15 residues in the CDR3. The V gene's germline CDR1 is LNHNV and CDR2 YYDKDF (reference sequence). Trimming cost V 5 bases and J 4 bases, with 15 bases left between them. The CDR3, as DNA: TGTGCCACCAGCGGCAGTACAAGGGCTAATCAGCCCCAGCATTTT. It specifies CATSGSTRANQPQHF.

CDR3 nucleotide sequence: TGTGCCAGCCGAACGCGGGGGATGCGGGAGACCCAGTACTTC. Translated: CASRTRGMRETQYF. The chain employs TRBV6-1 and TRBJ2-5, with TRBD2 matching 7 bases. CDR3 size: 14 residues. Germline values: CDR1 MNHNS, CDR2 SASEGT. V gave up 8 bases and J gave up 5 bases; unmatched junction bases: 11.

A single count supports this clone. CDR3 bases: TGTGCCAGCAGCCAGGGGCTTTACAATGAGCAGTTCTTC. Its protein is CASSQGLYNEQFF. The chain joins TRBV7-3 to TRBJ2-1, with D maybe TRBD1 (6 bases). Trimming shortened V by 5 bases and J by 4 bases, and 9 bases separated the two germline ends. Per germline, CDR1 SGHTA and CDR2 FQGTGA. This CDR3 is 13 amino acids long.

As for this clone: The sample carries other DNA sequences with the same CDR3. V is TRBV29-1 and J is TRBJ2-7, with D possibly matching TRBD1 (5 bases). This CDR3 region has 13 residues. Trimming shortened V by 4 bases and J by 0 bases, and 10 bases separated the two germline ends. Per the germline V gene, CDR1 is SQVTM and CDR2 is ANQGSEA. The CDR3 here is CSVGGGSSYEQYF. In DNA, the CDR3 is TGCAGCGTTGGGGGCGGAAGCTCCTACGAGCAGTACTTC.

This chain connects TRBV5-1 to TRBJ2-7; the D gene is possibly TRBD1 (5 bases). The CDR3 consists of 15 residues. From germline, CDR1 is SGHRS and CDR2 YFSETQ. With 4 bases removed from V and 0 bases from J, the gap between germline ends came to 14 bases. CDR3 in DNA: TGCGCCAGCAGCCAGGACATCTCGAGCTCCTACGAGCAGTACTTC. This gives the protein CASSQDISSSYEQYF.

CDR3 bases: TGTGCCAGTAGTAAAAGGCGAGGGCCCGGGGAGCTGTTTTTT. Its protein product is CASSKRRGPGELFF. The chain links TRBV19 to TRBJ2-2, with a tentative D call TRBD2 (5 bases). This CDR3 region has 14 residues. Trimming stripped 4 bases from V and 6 bases from J, with 12 bases between. CDR1 is LNHDA and CDR2 is SQIVND in the germline V gene (reference sequence). Filled out from reference TRBV19 and TRBJ2-2, the complete variable domain reads DGGITQSPKYLFRKEGQNVTLSCEQNLNHDAMYWYRQDPGQGLRLIYYSQIVNDFQKGDIAEGYSVSREKKESFPLTVTSAQKNPTAFYLCASSKRRGPGELFFGEGSRLTVL.

The chain links TRBV19 to TRBJ2-6; no clear D. The CDR3 runs to 15 residues. CDR1 LNHDA and CDR2 SQIVND come from the germline V gene (reference sequence). V was trimmed by 3 bases and J by 0 bases, leaving 6 bases between them. CDR3 residues: CASSILLSGANVLTF. CDR3 coding DNA: TGTGCCAGTAGTATCCTGCTCTCTGGGGCCAACGTCCTGACTTTC.

The rearrangement uses TRBV11-2 and TRBJ2-2, with D perhaps TRBD2 (5 bases). V lost 4 bases and J 0 bases, leaving 21 bases between the germline ends. The germline V gene encodes CDR1 SGHAT and CDR2 FQNNGV. The CDR3 consists of 19 residues. CDR3 bases: TGTGCCAGCAGCTCCCCACGAAGGGTAGCGAGCACGAACACCGGGGAGCTGTTTTTT. Translated: CASSSPRRVASTNTGELFF.

The rearrangement uses TRBV7-8 and TRBJ1-5; D might be TRBD1 (5 bases). Per the germline V gene, CDR1 is SGHVS and CDR2 is FQNEAQ. The V end lost 2 bases, the J end lost 0 bases, and 11 bases lay between the germline ends. CDR3 size: 16 residues. The CDR3 protein is CASSLSLGGSNQPQHF. The CDR3 DNA reads as TGTGCCAGCAGCTTATCCCTCGGGGGTAGCAATCAGCCCCAGCATTTT.

This sequence joins TRBV2 and TRBJ2-7; 8 nucleotides agree with TRBD2. This CDR3 region has 14 residues. Trimming at V came to 7 bases and at J to 3 bases, leaving 8 bases not matched to a gene. Germline V CDR1 and CDR2: SNHLY, FYNNEI. The CDR3 loop reads CASMGGRHLYEQYF. The CDR3 bases are TGTGCCAGCATGGGCGGGAGGCACCTCTACGAGCAGTACTTC. The full variable domain, rest sourced from reference TRBV2 and TRBJ2-7, is EPEVTQTPSHQVTQMGQEVILRCVPISNHLYFYWYRQILGQKVEFLVSFYNNEISEKSEIFDDQFSVERPDGSNFTLKIRSTKLEDSAMYFCASMGGRHLYEQYFGPGTRLTVT.

The gene calls are TRBV20-1 and TRBJ1-2, with 7 bases identical to TRBD1. In germline, CDR1 is DFQATT, CDR2 SNEGSKA (reference sequence). Trimming took 6 bases from V and 5 from J; bases not matched to a gene: 3. The CDR3 extends over 11 amino acids. The CDR3 sequence is CSALQGYGYTF. In DNA, the CDR3 is TGCAGTGCGTTACAGGGGTATGGCTACACCTTC.